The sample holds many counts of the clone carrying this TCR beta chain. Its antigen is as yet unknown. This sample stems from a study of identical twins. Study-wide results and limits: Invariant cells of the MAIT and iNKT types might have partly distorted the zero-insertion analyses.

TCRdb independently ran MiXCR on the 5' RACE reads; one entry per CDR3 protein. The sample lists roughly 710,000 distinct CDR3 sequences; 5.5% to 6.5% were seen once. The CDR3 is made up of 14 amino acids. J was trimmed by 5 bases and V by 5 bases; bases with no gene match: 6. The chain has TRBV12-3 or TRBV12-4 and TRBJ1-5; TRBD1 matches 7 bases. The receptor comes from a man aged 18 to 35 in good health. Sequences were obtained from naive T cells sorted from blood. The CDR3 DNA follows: TGTGCCAGCAGTAACCGGGACAGAGATCAGCCCCAGCATTTT. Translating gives CASSNRDRDQPQHF.